This passage covers 26 T cell receptor beta chains from one sample sequenced in a study of blood T cell repertoires in COVID-19. Assay: immunoSEQ multiplex PCR; the TCRdb copy retains only in-frame clones and omits some. The sample has about 64,000 clones; 80% to 90% are singletons. Sequencing input: peripheral blood. These receptors all come from a man aged 50 to 59 with active COVID-19.

The chain combines TRBV20-1 with TRBJ2-5, with a tentative D call TRBD1 (6 bases). Trimming took off 4 bases at V and 4 bases at J, with 7 bases between the two ends. The CDR3 has 11 amino acids. Germline CDR1 and CDR2: DFQATT and SNEGSKA (reference sequence). CDR3 bases: TGCAGTGCTACCAGGGGAGAGACCCAGTACTTC. This gives the protein CSATRGETQYF.

V and J are TRBV5-4 and TRBJ2-7; the D is unclear. Trimming took off 2 bases at V and 0 bases at J, with 6 bases between the two ends. The length of the CDR3 is 13 residues. Germline-derived CDR1 and CDR2 are SGHNT and YYREEE (reference sequence). CDR3 bases: TGTGCCAGCAGCTTTCAGTACTCCTACGAGCAGTACTTC. Translated, it gives CASSFQYSYEQYF.

Only one count was recorded for this clone. The chain links TRBV5-1 to TRBJ2-2, with D unclear. The CDR3 totals 15 residues. V was cut by 0 bases and J by 6 bases, with 12 bases left in between. CDR1 and CDR2 (germline): SGHRS, YFSETQ. CDR3 protein: CASSLVLSLPGELFF. For the CDR3, the DNA is TGCGCCAGCAGCTTGGTTTTGTCACTCCCCGGGGAGCTGTTTTTT.

The chain has TRBV2 and TRBJ1-5, with D maybe TRBD1 (5 bases). The CDR3 spans 16 residues. Germline CDR1 reads SNHLY; CDR2 reads FYNNEI. V gave up 7 bases and J gave up 0 bases, with 16 bases separating them. The CDR3 loop is CASTSSQGFSNQPQHF. The CDR3 DNA reads as TGTGCCAGCACTTCATCCCAGGGATTTAGCAATCAGCCCCAGCATTTT.

V usage is TRBV9 and J usage is TRBJ2-2; the match to TRBD1 covers 7 bases. Germline V lookup: CDR1 SGDLS, CDR2 YYNGEE. With 3 bases clipped from V and 2 bases from J, the junction kept 4 bases outside the gene matches. CDR3 length: 15 residues. The CDR3 here is CASSARDSNTGELFF. In DNA form, the CDR3 reads TGTGCCAGCAGCGCGAGGGACAGTAACACCGGGGAGCTGTTTTTT.

V and J are TRBV30 and TRBJ1-5, with D unresolved. Germline V gene lookup returns CDR1 GTSNPN and CDR2 SVGIG (reference sequence). V was cut by 5 bases and J by 2 bases, with 13 bases left in between. The length of the CDR3 is 14 residues. In nucleotides, the CDR3 is TGTGCCTGGGCGATCCTAGGCCGCAATCAGCCCCAGCATTTT. It specifies CAWAILGRNQPQHF.

V usage is TRBV11-2 and J usage is TRBJ2-3; 7 bases fit TRBD2. CDR1 is SGHAT, CDR2 FQNNGV, per germline. The CDR3 runs to 13 residues. J gave up 5 bases and V 4 bases, and 3 bases lay outside the gene matches. CDR3 loop: CASSYGGGDTQYF. In nucleotides, the CDR3 is TGTGCCAGCAGCTATGGGGGGGGAGATACGCAGTATTTT.

The chain has TRBV7-9 and TRBJ2-5; unclear D gene. The CDR3 contains 13 residues. With 0 bases removed from V and 7 bases from J, the gap between germline ends came to 9 bases. The germline V gene encodes CDR1 SEHNR and CDR2 FQNEAQ (reference sequence). The DNA of the CDR3 is TGTGCCAGCAGCTTAGCCTTTGTCGGGACCCAGTACTTC. The encoded protein is CASSLAFVGTQYF.

The V gene is TRBV9, the J gene TRBJ1-2; 10 bases are a match to TRBD1. CDR3 length: 14 amino acids. The V gene's germline CDR1 is SGDLS and CDR2 YYNGEE. The junction had 3 bases not matched to a gene; V was cut back by 5 bases and J by 2 bases. CDR3 region: CASRRTGGNYGYTF. Written as DNA, the CDR3 is TGTGCCAGCAGAAGGACAGGGGGGAACTATGGCTACACCTTC.

This clone has only one observation. The V gene is TRBV6-5, the J gene TRBJ2-1; 8 positions agree with TRBD2. The trim removed 6 bases at V and 10 bases at J, leaving 5 bases unmatched. This CDR3 is 12 amino acids long. Germline CDR1 is MNHEY and CDR2 is SVGAGI. This chain's CDR3 is CASRSLAGEQFF. The DNA for the CDR3 is TGTGCCAGCAGATCCTTAGCGGGGGAGCAGTTCTTC.

This chain links TRBV10-2 with TRBJ1-1, with D hard to call. The germline V and J ends were trimmed by 6 bases and 10 bases, with 12 bases remaining between them. The CDR3 is 11 residues long. Germline V gene sequence: CDR1 WSHSY, CDR2 SAAADI. CDR3 region: CASSVEERAFF. Written as DNA, the CDR3 is TGCGCCAGCAGCGTCGAGGAGCGAGCTTTCTTT.

The V and J genes are TRBV14 and TRBJ1-2, with a weak D call TRBD1 (6 bases). The CDR3 contains 14 residues. Germline CDR1 and CDR2: SGHDN and FVKESK. V gave up 3 bases and J gave up 8 bases, with 16 bases separating them. CDR3: CASSQGKGGRGYTF. CDR3 bases: TGTGCCAGCAGCCAGGGAAAGGGGGGGCGCGGCTACACCTTC.

This clone was counted between two and nine times. The chain combines TRBV10-3 with TRBJ2-5, with 7 positions matching TRBD2. Per germline, CDR1 ENHRY and CDR2 SYGVKD. V trimming: 6 bases; J trimming: 2 bases; junction bases outside the gene matches: 3. There are 13 residues in the CDR3. CDR3 nucleotide sequence: TGTGCCATCAGGGGGGACTATCAAGAGACCCAGTACTTC. This encodes CAIRGDYQETQYF.

CDR3 protein: CASSYISGGINTQYF. DNA for the CDR3: TGTGCCAGCAGTTATATTAGCGGGGGTATAAATACGCAGTATTTT. This chain links TRBV11-2 with TRBJ2-3; 9 nucleotides line up with TRBD2. The CDR3 sequence is 15 residues long. Germline lookup yields CDR1 SGHAT and CDR2 FQNNGV. Germline trimming cut 6 bases from V and 7 bases from J; bases unmatched to any gene: 11.

J is TRBJ2-5 and V is TRBV10-3, with 10 nucleotides matching TRBD2. The V segment lost 5 bases and the J segment 2 bases; nucleotides outside the gene matches: 2. This CDR3 comprises 14 residues. Germline V gene data show CDR1 as ENHRY and CDR2 as SYGVKD. The CDR3 loop reads CAISPAGGQETQYF. CDR3 DNA: TGTGCCATCAGTCCAGCGGGGGGGCAAGAGACCCAGTACTTC.

In its sample, this clone was seen a few times. The rearrangement uses TRBV13 and TRBJ1-4; 10 nucleotides agree with TRBD1. V lost 1 base, J lost 5 bases, and 7 bases stayed unmatched. In germline, CDR1 is PRHDT, CDR2 FYEKMQ (reference sequence). CDR3 length: 17 amino acids. CDR3: CASSLAEGTGANEKLFF. The CDR3 DNA sequence: TGTGCCAGCAGCTTAGCTGAGGGGACAGGGGCCAATGAAAAACTGTTTTTT.

J is TRBJ2-5 and V is TRBV7-2; 9 bases are a match to TRBD2. This CDR3 contains 16 residues. J lost 1 base, V lost 0 bases, and 3 bases had no gene match. Germline V gene lookup returns CDR1 SGHTA and CDR2 FQGNSA. CDR3 protein: CASSLAQTSGQETQYF. The CDR3 DNA reads TGTGCCAGCAGCTTAGCGCAGACTAGCGGCCAAGAGACCCAGTACTTC.

The chain couples TRBV6-5 to TRBJ1-6; D call uncertain. The germline V gene encodes CDR1 MNHEY and CDR2 SVGAGI. The V gene lost 0 bases and the J gene lost 11 bases, with 11 bases spanning the gap. This CDR3 is 14 amino acids long. CDR3 nucleotides: TGTGCCAGCAGTTACTCGAATAGCGGTCCACCCCTCCACTTT. This sequence encodes CASSYSNSGPPLHF.

A few counts support this clone. V gene TRBV5-4 combines with J gene TRBJ2-1; 12 bases fit TRBD2. V was pared by 4 bases and J by 8 bases, with 10 bases of the junction left unmatched. The CDR3 runs 16 residues. The germline V gene encodes CDR1 SGHNT and CDR2 YYREEE (reference sequence). The CDR3, as DNA: TGTGCCAGCAGCCCTCCTAGCGGGGGGGGTGGTTATGAGCAGTTCTTC. Its protein product is CASSPPSGGGGYEQFF.

The J gene is TRBJ1-2, the V gene TRBV23-1; 8 bases are a match to TRBD1. TRBV23-1 is noted as an ORF with a role that remains uncertain. V trimming: 2 bases; J trimming: 9 bases; junction bases outside the gene matches: 2. This CDR3 region has 12 residues. The CDR3 nucleotides are TGCGCCAGCAGTCAAAGACAGGGGAGCTACACCTTC. This encodes CASSQRQGSYTF.

In its sample, this clone was seen a few times. This chain links TRBV7-2 with TRBJ2-1; no clear D gene. Germline CDR1 SGHTA, CDR2 FQGNSA. V lost 0 bases to trimming and J lost 7 bases, with 7 bases between them. This CDR3 has 13 amino acids. The CDR3 protein is CASSLALQNEQFF. The CDR3 DNA sequence: TGTGCCAGCAGCTTAGCGCTTCAGAATGAGCAGTTCTTC. Complete variable domain (other parts from reference TRBV7-2 and TRBJ2-1): GAGVSQSPSNKVTEKGKDVELRCDPISGHTALYWYRQSLGQGLEFLIYFQGNSAPDKSGLPSDRFSAERTGGSVSTLTIQRTQQEDSAVYLCASSLALQNEQFFGPGTRLTVL.

A single count supports this clone. CDR3 amino acids: CASTPLQPGQSSGNTIYF. The DNA for the CDR3 is TGTGCCAGCACCCCCCTTCAACCGGGACAAAGCTCTGGAAACACCATATATTTT. The chain is built from TRBV7-2 and TRBJ1-3, with D perhaps matching TRBD1 (6 bases). Germline CDR1 SGHTA, CDR2 FQGNSA. The CDR3 sequence is 18 residues long. V lost 7 bases and J lost 0, with 22 bases in between. The full variable domain, completed using reference TRBV7-2 and TRBJ1-3, is GAGVSQSPSNKVTEKGKDVELRCDPISGHTALYWYRQSLGQGLEFLIYFQGNSAPDKSGLPSDRFSAERTGGSVSTLTIQRTQQEDSAVYLCASTPLQPGQSSGNTIYFGEGSWLTVV.

This clone was seen just once. This chain links TRBV7-2 with TRBJ2-7, with 7 bases aligning to TRBD1. CDR3 length: 14 residues. V dropped 6 bases and J dropped 0; count of bases not matched to a gene: 5. The germline V gene has CDR1 SGHTA and CDR2 FQGNSA. This chain's CDR3 is CASSRQGSSYEQYF. DNA for the CDR3: TGTGCCAGCAGTCGACAGGGTAGCTCCTACGAGCAGTACTTC. Complete variable domain (other parts from reference TRBV7-2 and TRBJ2-7): GAGVSQSPSNKVTEKGKDVELRCDPISGHTALYWYRQSLGQGLEFLIYFQGNSAPDKSGLPSDRFSAERTGGSVSTLTIQRTQQEDSAVYLCASSRQGSSYEQYFGPGTRLTVT.

This chain links TRBV6-5 with TRBJ2-2; 7 nucleotides align to TRBD1. In germline, CDR1 is MNHEY, CDR2 SVGAGI. The CDR3 is made up of 15 amino acids. Germline trimming cut 9 bases from V and 4 bases from J; bases unmatched to any gene: 11. The CDR3 bases are TGTGCCAGTACCTATTCGAGGGGGCTCACCGGGGAGCTGTTTTTT. This translates into CASTYSRGLTGELFF.

This chain links TRBV6-5 with TRBJ2-7; TRBD1 agrees at 7 bases. Germline V lookup: CDR1 MNHEY, CDR2 SVGAGI. This CDR3 has 14 residues. The V segment lost 2 bases and the J segment 2 bases; nucleotides outside the gene matches: 3. The CDR3 loop is CASSYNRGAYEQYF. DNA of the CDR3: TGTGCCAGCAGTTACAACAGGGGTGCCTACGAGCAGTACTTC.

The chain combines TRBV4-2 with TRBJ1-1, with a tentative D call TRBD1 (5 bases). V was pared by 0 bases and J by 3 bases, with 14 bases between. The germline CDR1 and CDR2 sequences are LGHNA and YNFKEQ. This CDR3 is 16 amino acids long. The CDR3 sequence is CASSQDRQGGDTEAFF. The CDR3 region has the DNA TGTGCCAGCAGCCAAGATCGGCAGGGTGGGGACACTGAAGCTTTCTTT.